The entry below describes one TCR beta chain. The record originates from a study of blood T cell repertoires in COVID-19. Overall study context: The United States, Italy and Spain provided the acute and convalescent COVID-19 samples.

Produced via immunoSEQ multiplex PCR; TCRdb's table is partial and in-frame only. The sample gives about 480,000 clones, over 75% of which show up once; approximately 2% is in the top ten. This CDR3 contains 18 residues. V gave up 0 bases and J gave up 1 base; unmatched junction bases: 9. CDR1 LGHNA and CDR2 YSLEER come from the germline V gene. The chain uses TRBV4-3 and TRBJ1-1; 9 bases fit TRBD1. Material for sequencing was PBMCs or T cells enriched from blood (not recorded which). The source is a woman aged 35 to 49 who had recovered from COVID-19. CDR3 in DNA: TGCGCCAGCAGCCAAGATTTCGGCGGACAGGGGTGGAACACTGAAGCTTTCTTT. It specifies CASSQDFGGQGWNTEAFF.